This TCR beta chain was sequenced in a study of T-cell memory formation after mild COVID-19. Whole-study findings and limits: There was no confirmation that second-wave clones peaking on day 37 were SARS-CoV-2 specific.

The CDR3 covers 17 residues. Trimming removed 0 bases from V and 4 bases from J; junction bases left unmatched: 10. CDR1 and CDR2 (germline): LNHNV, YYDKDF (reference sequence). In TCRdb, the 5' RACE reads were re-called with MiXCR into one record per CDR3 protein. The sample consists of about 140,000 distinct CDR3 sequences, roughly 15% of them appearing once. There are a few counts of this clonotype. The antigen is unknown. The rearrangement joins TRBV15 to TRBJ2-5; 8 nucleotides line up with TRBD1. The receptor's source is an adult woman who had mild COVID-19 (a few samples of this study predate the infection). Cell type and time point are not known. The sequenced material came from PBMCs or a T cell subset sorted from them (not recorded which). The CDR3 protein is CATSRDLGTGLSETQYF. The DNA of the CDR3 is TGTGCCACCAGCAGAGACCTAGGGACAGGTTTGTCAGAGACCCAGTACTTC.